This T cell receptor beta chain is drawn from a study of T cell responses to AZD1222 COVID-19 vaccine. About this clone: Its antigen remains unknown.

There are 13 residues in the CDR3. Germline CDR1 reads SQVTM; CDR2 reads ANQGSEA. Deletions cut 2 bases from V and 2 bases from J, with 7 bases between. Second doses were pooled across both intervals (about 4 or about 12 weeks). Broader study findings: The donor cohort was predominantly white British with a female majority, and clonal diversity may have been underestimated. The study found Spike-specific TCR breadth and depth rose after two AZD1222 doses. Close to half of spike-specific TCRs reportedly recognize unmutated variant regions.

Profiling relied on immunoSEQ multiplex PCR, and the TCRdb table lists in-frame clones only, not all of them. The data contain tens of thousands of clones, approximately 91% of them seen just once; the ten biggest clones take up 6% to 7.5%. The genes are TRBV29-1 and TRBJ1-5; a possible D gene is TRBD1 (5 bases). The clonotype originates from an adult who received the AZD1222 COVID-19 vaccine. The source material was peripheral blood, sampled 28 days after the second AZD1222 dose. The CDR3 DNA is TGCAGCGTTGAACAGGGTCGCAATCAGCCCCAGCATTTT. Translated, it gives CSVEQGRNQPQHF.